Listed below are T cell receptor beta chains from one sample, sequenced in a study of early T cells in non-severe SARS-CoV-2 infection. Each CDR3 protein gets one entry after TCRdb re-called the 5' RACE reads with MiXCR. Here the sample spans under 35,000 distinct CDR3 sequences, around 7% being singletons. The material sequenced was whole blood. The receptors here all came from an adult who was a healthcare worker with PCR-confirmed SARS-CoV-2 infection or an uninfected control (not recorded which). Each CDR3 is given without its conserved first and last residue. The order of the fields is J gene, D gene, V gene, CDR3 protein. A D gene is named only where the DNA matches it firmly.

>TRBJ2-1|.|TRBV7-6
ASSPPSYNEQF
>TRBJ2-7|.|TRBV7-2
ASSSRSELGEQY
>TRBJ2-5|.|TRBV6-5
ASSLSETQY
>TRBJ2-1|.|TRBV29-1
SVVPNSYNEQF
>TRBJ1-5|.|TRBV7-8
ASLKALGQPQH
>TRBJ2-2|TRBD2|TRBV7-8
ASSSGTSGTTGELF
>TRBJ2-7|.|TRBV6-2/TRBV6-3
ASSEASSYEQY
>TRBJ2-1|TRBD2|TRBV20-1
SAPAGGGYNEQF
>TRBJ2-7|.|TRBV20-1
SAKRSWEQY
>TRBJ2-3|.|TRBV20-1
SGRKTRTDTQY
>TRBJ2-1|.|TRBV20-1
SARRSHNEQF
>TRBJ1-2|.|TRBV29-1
SVGGQSVYGYT
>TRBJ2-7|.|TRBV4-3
ASSQIHDREGYEQY
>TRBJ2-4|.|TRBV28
ASSLWGDTKNIQY
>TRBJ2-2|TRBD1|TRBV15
ATSSPDREGLTGELF
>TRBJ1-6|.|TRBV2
ASNLPGTQNSPLH
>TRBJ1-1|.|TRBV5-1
ASSSTPGQLEAF
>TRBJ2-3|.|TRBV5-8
ASSLWQGRADTQY
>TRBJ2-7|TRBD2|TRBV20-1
SAAGGSSYEQY
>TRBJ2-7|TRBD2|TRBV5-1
ASSPLVAGVPYEQY
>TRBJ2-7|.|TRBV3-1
ASSQDSGGPGVEQY
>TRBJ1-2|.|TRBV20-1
SAPRQENYGYT
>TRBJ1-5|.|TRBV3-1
ASSQVRGIQPQH
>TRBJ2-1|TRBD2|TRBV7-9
ASSSSGSPYNEQF
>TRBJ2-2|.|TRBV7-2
ASTRGQSTGELF
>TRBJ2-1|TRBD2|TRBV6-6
ASSSRTSGYNEQF
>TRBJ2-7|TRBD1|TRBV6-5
ASSYVRGQGEYEQY
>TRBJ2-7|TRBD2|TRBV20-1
SAKLSGRASEQY
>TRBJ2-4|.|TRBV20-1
SATERGIGNIQY